This TCR beta chain was profiled in a study of shared clonotypes between healthy human individuals (dated by TCRdb to 2020 to 2021). For context, the study as a whole: The cohort comprised a couple of women and a few men aged 18 to 49 years. Blood TCR repertoires of five healthy adults were deeply sequenced to estimate repertoire size and the extent of clonotype sharing between individuals. Per donor, three plates each were used for CD4 naive and CD4 memory, two for CD8 naive, and one for CD8 memory. To increase sequencing depth and limit assay-specific biases, TCR repertoire library preparation and sequencing were carried out by different laboratories using diverse techniques. Per donor, leukapheresis produced somewhere between about 0.8 and 9.5 billion PBMCs. Overall study outcomes, separate from this receptor: Only blood was sampled, and tissue TCR repertoires likely differ from those in blood. Incomplete sequencing was indicated by rarefaction of sorted-subset datasets, despite the large sequencing depth. Because the study included only a small number of donors, the genetic and exposure-history diversity represented was limited. Larger estimated clonotype richness was generally found for naive subsets than for memory subsets. Higher generation probabilities were observed for clonotypes shared by all four sorted-subset donors than for non-shared clonotypes. When a handful of donors were compared, the shared fraction of clonotypes was around 5% for naive CD4, approximately 3.5% for naive CD8, roughly 2.3% for memory CD4, and 0.35% to 0.5% for memory CD8. Pairwise subsampling led to the expectation that sequencing depth would affect the degree of clonotype sharing among donors.

Worth noting for this clone: Its antigen specificity is not known. Nothing much larger sits one base from this clone, and base qualities are not available.

Counted from cysteine to phenylalanine, this CDR3 has 14 amino acids. Only the CDR3 part of the read is kept: 42 bases, read in frame from the first base. The V and J ends are trimmed by 4 bases and 3 bases, leaving 13 bases between them. CDR1 and CDR2 (MRHNA, SNTAGT) derive from the germline V gene. Using the deep immunoSEQ assay, TCR CDR3 regions were amplified from genomic DNA by multiplex PCR. Genomic DNA extracted from each cell subset was distributed evenly over all wells of several immunoSEQ 96-well plates, and each plate served as one replicate. For sorted subsets, roughly 200 ng of genomic DNA, equivalent to some 30,000 T cell genomes, went into each replicate PCR. Purified libraries were quantified with a Qubit 3.0 fluorometer, sized on a Bioanalyzer 2100, and re-quantified with the KAPA Library Quantification kit. Every immunoSEQ 96-well plate was sequenced on a dedicated single-read 150-cycle Illumina NextSeq 550 flow cell. Per the original workflow: The immunoSEQ output contained only junctional sequences without quality scores, so filtering could not match that applied to full-length reads. Sequences were annotated with PyIR, a Python wrapper for IgBLAST v1.9, and V/J genes and CDR3 were assigned using IMGT germline references. Reads were filtered out if the reads had weak V/J assignments (E-value above 1e-6), no CDR3, stop codons, out-of-frame junctions, or ambiguous translated residues. A V3J clonotype was defined by an identical inferred V gene, J gene, and CDR3 amino acid sequence. The percentage overlap between two repertoires was calculated by dividing the number of shared unique clonotypes by the size of the smaller repertoire. Repertoire richness was assessed with RTK rarefaction, the Chao1 estimator, and Recon v2.1 estimates of unobserved clonotypes. Generation probabilities were computed with OLGA for all TCRbeta clonotypes obtained by the gDNA method from four donors. Here the immuneACCESS table is served through TCRdb, limited to in-frame sequences with V and J called. Missing clones are a known gap in these copies; in checked studies unresolved V genes cover under half, and the rest lacks a known reason. The V and J calls and clone size come from that table; D and trimming were worked out from the DNA. The sample table holds 2 million to 3 million clones, of which 93% were seen once. Of the sample, about 0.38% is held by the ten largest clones.

The donors were healthy, HIV-negative adults who had no recently reported acute infections or vaccinations. All donors were Caucasian adults living in Nashville, Tennessee, USA. CD4+ T cells were enriched by magnetic negative selection; naive cells were then positively selected on CD45RA, and the negative fraction formed the memory subset. Blood was obtained by leukapheresis, after which PBMCs were separated by Ficoll-Histopaque density gradient centrifugation and cryopreserved in liquid nitrogen vapor phase. Analytical flow cytometry was used to check the purity and quantity of every magnetically sorted T cell population. Genomic DNA was isolated from every sorted fraction and measured by UV absorbance on a Nanodrop 2000c.

Sequences were obtained from naive CD4+ T cells from PBMCs. The cell subset or site label on this specimen signifies: CD45RA+ positively selected. This clonotype was sampled from a man younger than 30 in good health. Some clones in this sample may be carry-over from other donors' samples. The chain employs TRBV6-4 and TRBJ2-7; the D gene lacks a confident call. CDR3 sequence: CASSVRDPRYEQYF. The nucleotides are TGTGCCAGCAGTGTACGAGACCCCCGCTACGAGCAGTACTTC.